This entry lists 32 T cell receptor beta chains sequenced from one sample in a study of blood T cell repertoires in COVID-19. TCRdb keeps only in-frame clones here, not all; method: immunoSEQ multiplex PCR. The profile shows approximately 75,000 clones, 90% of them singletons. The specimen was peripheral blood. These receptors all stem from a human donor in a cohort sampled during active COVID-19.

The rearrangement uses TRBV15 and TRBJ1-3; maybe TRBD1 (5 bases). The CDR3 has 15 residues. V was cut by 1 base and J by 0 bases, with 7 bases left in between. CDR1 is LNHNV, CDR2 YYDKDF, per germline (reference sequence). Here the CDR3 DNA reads TGTGCCACCAGCAGAGCGGGGGGCTCTGGAAACACCATATATTTT. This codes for CATSRAGGSGNTIYF.

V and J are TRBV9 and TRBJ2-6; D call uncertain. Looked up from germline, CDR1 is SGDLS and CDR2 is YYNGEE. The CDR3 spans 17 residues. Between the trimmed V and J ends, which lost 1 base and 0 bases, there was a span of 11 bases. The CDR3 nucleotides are TGTGCCAGCAGCGTATTACCCCGAGGCTCTGGGGCCAACGTCCTGACTTTC. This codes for CASSVLPRGSGANVLTF.

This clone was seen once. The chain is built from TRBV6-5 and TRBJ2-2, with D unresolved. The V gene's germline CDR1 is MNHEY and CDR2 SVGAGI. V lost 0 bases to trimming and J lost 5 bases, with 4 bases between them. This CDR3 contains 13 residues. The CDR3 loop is CASSYSRTGELFF. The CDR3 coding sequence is TGTGCCAGCAGTTACTCGAGAACCGGGGAGCTGTTTTTT.

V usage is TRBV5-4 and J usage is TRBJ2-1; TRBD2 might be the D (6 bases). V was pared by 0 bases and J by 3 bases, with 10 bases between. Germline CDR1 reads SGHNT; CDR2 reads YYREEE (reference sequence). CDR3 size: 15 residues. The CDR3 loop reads CASSLAGSNYNEQFF. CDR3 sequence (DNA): TGTGCCAGCAGCTTGGCCGGGAGCAACTACAATGAGCAGTTCTTC.

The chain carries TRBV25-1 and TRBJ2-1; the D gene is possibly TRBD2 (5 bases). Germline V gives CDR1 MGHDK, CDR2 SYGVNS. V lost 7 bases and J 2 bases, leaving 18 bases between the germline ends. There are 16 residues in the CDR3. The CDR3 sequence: CASTRRSSGPYNEQFF. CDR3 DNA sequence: TGTGCCAGCACCCGAAGGTCAAGCGGCCCCTACAATGAGCAGTTCTTC.

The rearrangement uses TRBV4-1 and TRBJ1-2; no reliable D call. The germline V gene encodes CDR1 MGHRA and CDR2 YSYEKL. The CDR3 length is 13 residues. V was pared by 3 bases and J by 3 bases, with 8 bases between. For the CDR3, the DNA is TGCGCCAGCAGCCACGACTTGGACTATGGCTACACCTTC. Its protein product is CASSHDLDYGYTF.

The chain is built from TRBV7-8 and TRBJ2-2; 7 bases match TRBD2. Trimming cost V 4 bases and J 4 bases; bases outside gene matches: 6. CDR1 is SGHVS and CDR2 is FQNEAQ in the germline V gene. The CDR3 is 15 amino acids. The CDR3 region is CASSSWGGGTGELFF. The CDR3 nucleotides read TGTGCCAGCAGCTCCTGGGGCGGGGGCACCGGGGAGCTGTTTTTT.

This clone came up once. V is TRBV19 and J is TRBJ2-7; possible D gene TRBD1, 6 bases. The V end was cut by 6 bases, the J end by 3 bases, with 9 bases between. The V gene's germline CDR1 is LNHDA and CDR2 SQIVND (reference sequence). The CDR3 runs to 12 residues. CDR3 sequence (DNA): TGTGCCAGTAGGGACAGTTTCTACGAGCAGTACTTC. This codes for CASRDSFYEQYF.

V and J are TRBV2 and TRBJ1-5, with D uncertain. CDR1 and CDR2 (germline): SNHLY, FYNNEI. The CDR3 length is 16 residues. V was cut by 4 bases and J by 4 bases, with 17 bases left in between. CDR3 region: CASSAGLGVGNQPQHF. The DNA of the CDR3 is TGTGCCAGCAGTGCAGGACTTGGGGTTGGAAATCAGCCCCAGCATTTT.

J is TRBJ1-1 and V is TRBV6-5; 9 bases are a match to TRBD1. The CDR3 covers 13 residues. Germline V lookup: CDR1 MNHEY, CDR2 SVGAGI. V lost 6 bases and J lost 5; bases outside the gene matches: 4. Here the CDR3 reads CASRDRGGTEAFF. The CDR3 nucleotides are TGTGCCAGCAGGGACAGGGGAGGGACTGAAGCTTTCTTT.

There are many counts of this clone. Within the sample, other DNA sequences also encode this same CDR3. CDR3 sequence (DNA): TGTGCCAGCAGCTTATCGGGAGGGGTAGAGACCCAGTACTTC. Its protein product is CASSLSGGVETQYF. This chain connects TRBV7-2 to TRBJ2-5; TRBD2 aligns across 8 bases. Per germline, CDR1 SGHTA and CDR2 FQGNSA. The CDR3 runs to 14 residues. Trimming at V came to 2 bases and at J to 4 bases, leaving 3 bases not matched to a gene.

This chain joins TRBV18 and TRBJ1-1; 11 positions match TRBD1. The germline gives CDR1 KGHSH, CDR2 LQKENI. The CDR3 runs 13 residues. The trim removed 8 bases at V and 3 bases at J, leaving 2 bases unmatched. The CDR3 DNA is TGTGCCAGCCGGGACAGGGGGGACACTGAAGCTTTCTTT. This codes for CASRDRGDTEAFF.

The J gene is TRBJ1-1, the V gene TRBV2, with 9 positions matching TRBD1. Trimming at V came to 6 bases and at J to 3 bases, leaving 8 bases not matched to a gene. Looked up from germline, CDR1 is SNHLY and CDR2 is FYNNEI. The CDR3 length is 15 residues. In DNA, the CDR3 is TGTGCCAGCAGGCGCCCGGGACAGGGCGACACTGAAGCTTTCTTT. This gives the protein CASRRPGQGDTEAFF.

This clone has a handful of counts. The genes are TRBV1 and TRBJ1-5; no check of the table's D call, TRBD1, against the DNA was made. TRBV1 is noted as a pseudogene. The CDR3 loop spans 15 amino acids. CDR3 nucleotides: TGCACCAGCAGCCAGGGTCACAGGGCCGTTCAGCCCCAGCATTTT. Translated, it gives CTSSQGHRAVQPQHF.

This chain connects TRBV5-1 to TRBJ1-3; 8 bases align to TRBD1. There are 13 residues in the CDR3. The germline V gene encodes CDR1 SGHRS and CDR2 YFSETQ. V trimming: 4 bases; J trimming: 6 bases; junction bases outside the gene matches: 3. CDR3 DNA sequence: TGCGCCAGCAGCACAGGGGGTATAAACACCATATATTTT. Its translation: CASSTGGINTIYF. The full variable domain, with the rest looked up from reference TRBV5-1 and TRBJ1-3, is KAGVTQTPRYLIKTRGQQVTLSCSPISGHRSVSWYQQTPGQGLQFLFEYFSETQRNKGNFPGRFSGRQFSNSRSEMNVSTLELGDSALYLCASSTGGINTIYFGEGSWLTVV.

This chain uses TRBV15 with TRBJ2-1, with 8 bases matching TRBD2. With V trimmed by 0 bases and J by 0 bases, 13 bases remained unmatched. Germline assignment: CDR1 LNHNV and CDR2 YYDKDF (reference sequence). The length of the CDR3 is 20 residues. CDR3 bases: TGTGCCACCAGCAGAGATGCGGGGGGCCGGACACTGAGCTCCTACAATGAGCAGTTCTTC. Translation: CATSRDAGGRTLSSYNEQFF. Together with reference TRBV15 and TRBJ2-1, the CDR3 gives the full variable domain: DAMVIQNPRYQVTQFGKPVTLSCSQTLNHNVMYWYQQKSSQAPKLLFHYYDKDFNNEADTPDNFQSRRPNTSFCFLDIRSPGLGDTAMYLCATSRDAGGRTLSSYNEQFFGPGTRLTVL.

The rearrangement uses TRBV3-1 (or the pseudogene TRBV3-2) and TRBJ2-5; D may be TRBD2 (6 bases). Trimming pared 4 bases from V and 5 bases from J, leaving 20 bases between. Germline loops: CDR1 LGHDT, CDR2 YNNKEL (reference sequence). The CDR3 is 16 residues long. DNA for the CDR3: TGTGCCAGCAGCCCCACTACGGGACTTGCTTCGGAGACCCAGTACTTC. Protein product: CASSPTTGLASETQYF.

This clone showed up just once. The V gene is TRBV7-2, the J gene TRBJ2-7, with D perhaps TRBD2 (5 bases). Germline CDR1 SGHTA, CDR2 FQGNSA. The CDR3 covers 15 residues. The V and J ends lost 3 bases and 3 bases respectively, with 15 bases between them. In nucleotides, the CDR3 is TGTGCCAGCAGCTTTTATTACGGGGTGGGCTACGAGCAGTACTTC. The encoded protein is CASSFYYGVGYEQYF. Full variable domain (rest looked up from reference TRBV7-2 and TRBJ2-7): GAGVSQSPSNKVTEKGKDVELRCDPISGHTALYWYRQSLGQGLEFLIYFQGNSAPDKSGLPSDRFSAERTGGSVSTLTIQRTQQEDSAVYLCASSFYYGVGYEQYFGPGTRLTVT.

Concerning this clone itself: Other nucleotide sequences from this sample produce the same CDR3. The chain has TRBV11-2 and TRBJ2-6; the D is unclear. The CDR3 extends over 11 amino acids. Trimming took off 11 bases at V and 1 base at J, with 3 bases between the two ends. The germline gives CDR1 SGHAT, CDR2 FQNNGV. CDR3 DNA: TGTGCCTCTTCTGGGGCCAACGTCCTGACTTTC. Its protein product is CASSGANVLTF.

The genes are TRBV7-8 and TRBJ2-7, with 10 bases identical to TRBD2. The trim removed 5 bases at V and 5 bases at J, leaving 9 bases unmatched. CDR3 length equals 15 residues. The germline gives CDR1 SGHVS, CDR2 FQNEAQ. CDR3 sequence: CASSRAGLANNEQYF. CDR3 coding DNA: TGTGCCAGCAGCCGAGCGGGACTAGCGAACAACGAGCAGTACTTC.

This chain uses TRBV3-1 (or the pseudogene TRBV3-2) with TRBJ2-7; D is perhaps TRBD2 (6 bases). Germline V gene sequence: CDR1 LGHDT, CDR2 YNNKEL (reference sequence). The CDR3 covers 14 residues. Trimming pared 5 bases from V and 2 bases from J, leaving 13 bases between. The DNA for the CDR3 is TGTGCCAGCAGCGCGGGGACGGTAACCTACGAGCAGTACTTC. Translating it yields CASSAGTVTYEQYF.

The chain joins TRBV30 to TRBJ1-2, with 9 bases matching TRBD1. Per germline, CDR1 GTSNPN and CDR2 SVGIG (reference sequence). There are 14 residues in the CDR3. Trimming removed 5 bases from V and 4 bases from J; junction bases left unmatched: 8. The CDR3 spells CAWASGTGTYGYTF. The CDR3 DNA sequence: TGTGCCTGGGCCTCCGGGACAGGGACCTATGGCTACACCTTC.

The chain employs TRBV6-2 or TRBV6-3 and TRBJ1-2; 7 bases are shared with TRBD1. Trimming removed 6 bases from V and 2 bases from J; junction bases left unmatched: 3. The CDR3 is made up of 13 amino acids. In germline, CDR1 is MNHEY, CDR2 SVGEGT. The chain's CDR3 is CASSDRENYGYTF. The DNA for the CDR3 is TGTGCCAGCAGCGACAGGGAAAACTATGGCTACACCTTC.

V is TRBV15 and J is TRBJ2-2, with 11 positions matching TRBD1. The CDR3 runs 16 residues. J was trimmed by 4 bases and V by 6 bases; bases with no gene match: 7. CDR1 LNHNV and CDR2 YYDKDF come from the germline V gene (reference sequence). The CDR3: CATSGAGTGGTGELFF. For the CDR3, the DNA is TGTGCCACCAGTGGCGCCGGGACAGGGGGCACCGGGGAGCTGTTTTTT.

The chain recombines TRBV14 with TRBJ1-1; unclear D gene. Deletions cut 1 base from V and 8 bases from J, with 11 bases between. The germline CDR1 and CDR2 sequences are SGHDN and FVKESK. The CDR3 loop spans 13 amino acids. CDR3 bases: TGTGCCAGCAGCCAAGTCTCGATCAGGGAAGCTTTCTTT. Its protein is CASSQVSIREAFF.

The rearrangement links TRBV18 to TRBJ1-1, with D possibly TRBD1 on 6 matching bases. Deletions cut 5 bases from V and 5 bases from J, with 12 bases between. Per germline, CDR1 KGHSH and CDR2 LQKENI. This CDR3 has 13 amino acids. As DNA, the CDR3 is TGTGCCAGCTCAGGAGAGCAGGGGACTGAAGCTTTCTTT. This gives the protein CASSGEQGTEAFF.

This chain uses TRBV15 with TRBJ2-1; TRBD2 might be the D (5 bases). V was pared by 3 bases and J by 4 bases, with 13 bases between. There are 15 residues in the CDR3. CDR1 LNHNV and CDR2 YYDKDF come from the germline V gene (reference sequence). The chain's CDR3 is CATSSGSGGYNEQFF. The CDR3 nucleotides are TGTGCCACCAGCAGCGGAAGCGGCGGTTACAATGAGCAGTTCTTC.

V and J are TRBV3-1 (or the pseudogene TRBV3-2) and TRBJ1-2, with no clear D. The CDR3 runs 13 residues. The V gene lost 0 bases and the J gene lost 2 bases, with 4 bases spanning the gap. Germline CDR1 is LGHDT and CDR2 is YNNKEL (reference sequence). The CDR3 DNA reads TGTGCCAGCAGCCAAGATTTAAACTATGGCTACACCTTC. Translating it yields CASSQDLNYGYTF.

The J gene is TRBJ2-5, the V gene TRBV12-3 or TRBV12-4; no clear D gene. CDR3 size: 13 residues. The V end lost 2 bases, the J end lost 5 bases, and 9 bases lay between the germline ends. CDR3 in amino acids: CASSLFSGETQYF. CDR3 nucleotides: TGTGCCAGCAGTTTATTTTCCGGGGAGACCCAGTACTTC.

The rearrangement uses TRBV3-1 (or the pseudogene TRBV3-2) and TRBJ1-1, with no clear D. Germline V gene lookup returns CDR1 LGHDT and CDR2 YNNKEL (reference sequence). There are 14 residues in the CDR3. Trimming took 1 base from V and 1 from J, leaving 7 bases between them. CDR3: CASSQGSGNTEAFF. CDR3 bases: TGTGCCAGCAGCCAAGGATCAGGGAACACTGAAGCTTTCTTT.

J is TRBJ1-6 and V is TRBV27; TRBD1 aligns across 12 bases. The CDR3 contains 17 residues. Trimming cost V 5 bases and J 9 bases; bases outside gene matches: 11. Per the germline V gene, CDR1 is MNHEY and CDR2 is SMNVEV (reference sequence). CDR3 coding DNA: TGTGCCAGCAGTCCCCGGGACAGGGGGCCGTTTGGTTCACCCCTCCACTTT. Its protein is CASSPRDRGPFGSPLHF.

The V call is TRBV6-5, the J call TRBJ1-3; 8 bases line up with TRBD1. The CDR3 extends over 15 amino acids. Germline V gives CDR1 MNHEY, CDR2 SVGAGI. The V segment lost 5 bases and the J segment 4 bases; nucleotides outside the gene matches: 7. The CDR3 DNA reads TGTGCCAGCAGTCAACGACAGGGGTTGGGAAACACCATATATTTT. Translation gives CASSQRQGLGNTIYF.